The T cell receptor (beta chain) under discussion was sequenced for a study of T cell responses to AZD1222 COVID-19 vaccine. Study summary: Second-dose intervals near 4 or 12 weeks were combined. Overall study findings and caveats: CD4 TCRs covered the whole spike, strongest at regions 160-218 and 743-854. Among those given AZD1222, only five to seven were seropositive at baseline.

Produced via immunoSEQ multiplex PCR; TCRdb's table is partial and in-frame only. Of approximately 140,000 clones in the sample, 91% were seen once. Worth noting for this clone: Its target is not known.

The CDR3 consists of 15 residues. Germline V gene sequence: CDR1 SGHNT, CDR2 YYREEE (reference sequence). V was cut by 1 base and J by 2 bases, with 12 bases left in between. The source is an adult in good health. Sequences were derived from peripheral blood, sampled on day 0 of AZD1222 vaccination. This chain connects TRBV5-4 to TRBJ2-5; D not resolved. CDR3 in DNA: TGTGCCAGCAGCTTGACTTGGGGATCACAAGAGACCCAGTACTTC. This translates into CASSLTWGSQETQYF.